This is a list of T cell receptor beta chains from one sample in a study of siplizumab effects on memory and regulatory T cells. Sequencing used immunoSEQ multiplex PCR; TCRdb keeps in-frame clones, though not all of them. The sample lists 100,000 to 110,000 clones; around 93% were seen once. Sequencing input: non-Treg CD4+ T cells sorted from blood. These receptors came from a human donor in good health. CDR3s leave out the opening cysteine and the closing phenylalanine or tryptophan. Each record gives: V gene, J gene, CDR3 protein.

>TRBV7-2|TRBJ1-2
ASSFAGFNYGYT
>TRBV21-1|TRBJ1-2
ASSNRGQTNYGYT
>TRBV29-1|TRBJ2-5
SAEGGARETQY
>TRBV7-9|TRBJ2-2
ASPGGRALVGTGELF
>TRBV7-2|TRBJ2-5
ASSSRLGGGPETQY
>TRBV19|TRBJ2-7
ASTNQGTLLSYEQY
>TRBV9|TRBJ2-2
ASSVVPKYTGELF
>TRBV2|TRBJ2-3
ASRLAGADGTQY
>TRBV11-2|TRBJ1-2
ASSLQLDPVGYT
>TRBV15|TRBJ2-4
ATTLGTSGSEDIQY
>TRBV14|TRBJ2-2
ASSQGRRDTGELF
>TRBV5-1|TRBJ2-7
ASSLVLAGGDEQY
>TRBV19|TRBJ2-2
ASSTTITGVTGELF
>TRBV11-2|TRBJ1-1
ASRRQGTVNTEAF
>TRBV5-1|TRBJ1-2
ASSLVGTRIGYT
>TRBV7-2|TRBJ1-1
ASSFKVNTEAF
>TRBV19|TRBJ2-5
ASSIGRALETQY
>TRBV25-1|TRBJ2-5
ASSELAAQETQY
>TRBV15|TRBJ1-4
ATSRGQGGLEKLF